A selection of T cell receptor beta chains follows, all from one sample in a study of blood T cell repertoires in COVID-19. This table comes from immunoSEQ multiplex PCR, and its TCRdb copy is limited to in-frame clones, with some not included. The sample lists roughly 250,000 clones, approximately 83% occurring once. The sequenced material came from PBMCs or T cells enriched from blood (not recorded which). All receptors derive from a woman younger than 45 who had recovered from COVID-19. CDR3s include the opening cysteine and the closing phenylalanine or tryptophan. A D gene is named only where the DNA matches it firmly. For some rows the clone size is stated as once, few or many, or as a class when expanded; others skip it.

>TRBV5-1|TRBD1|once|TRBJ1-1
CASSFRTGNTEAFF
TGCGCCAGCAGCTTCCGGACAGGGAATACTGAAGCTTTCTTT
>TRBV25-1|TRBD2|NA|TRBJ2-3
CASSEGLGVDTQYF
TGTGCCAGCAGTGAGGGACTAGGGGTAGATACGCAGTATTTT
>TRBV19|NA|once|TRBJ2-5
CASSPPGGTAQTQYF
TGTGCCAGTAGCCCTCCTGGCGGGACAGCTCAGACCCAGTACTTC
>TRBV7-9|NA|NA|TRBJ1-1
CASTRGAGSEAFF
TGTGCCTCCACCCGGGGCGCGGGATCTGAAGCTTTCTTT
>TRBV9|NA|once|TRBJ1-1
CASSVAWNTEAFF
TGTGCCAGCAGCGTAGCGTGGAACACTGAAGCTTTCTTT
>TRBV21-1|NA|NA|TRBJ2-7
CASSKGSPRYEQYF
TGTGCCAGCAGCAAGGGGAGTCCCCGTTACGAGCAGTACTTC
>TRBV27|TRBD2|NA|TRBJ2-5
CASSFGLAGGRSETQYF
TGTGCCAGCAGTTTTGGCCTAGCGGGAGGGCGATCAGAGACCCAGTACTTC
>TRBV2|NA|once|TRBJ1-1
CASSPGTPGTEAFF
TGTGCCAGCAGCCCGGGGACACCCGGGACTGAAGCTTTCTTT
>TRBV28|NA|NA|TRBJ2-2
CASSLGGYNTGELFF
TGTGCCAGCAGTTTAGGAGGATATAACACCGGGGAGCTGTTTTTT
>TRBV5-1|NA|once|TRBJ1-1
CASSFAPEVGAFF
TGCGCCAGCAGCTTCGCACCCGAGGTAGGAGCTTTCTTT
>TRBV27|NA|few|TRBJ1-2
CASSPRGGGNGYTF
TGTGCCAGCAGCCCCCGGGGGGGCGGTAATGGCTACACCTTC
>TRBV27|TRBD1|few|TRBJ1-2
CASSMGTGGAGGYTF
TGTGCCAGCAGTATGGGGACAGGGGGCGCAGGTGGCTACACCTTC
>TRBV7-3|TRBD2|NA|TRBJ2-3
CASSAGLAPSDTQYF
TGTGCCAGCAGCGCGGGACTAGCCCCATCAGATACGCAGTATTTT
>TRBV4-1|NA|NA|TRBJ1-1
CASSPGGARAPSTEAFF
TGCGCCAGCAGCCCGGGGGGTGCGCGTGCTCCGTCCACTGAAGCTTTCTTT
>TRBV5-4|NA|NA|TRBJ1-2
CASSLGVEGAANYGYTF
TGTGCCAGCAGCTTGGGCGTAGAGGGCGCAGCTAACTATGGCTACACCTTC
>TRBV28|TRBD2|NA|TRBJ2-3
CASSLGGPRHTDTQYF
TGTGCCAGCAGTTTGGGAGGGCCTCGACACACAGATACGCAGTATTTT
>TRBV29-1|NA|few|TRBJ1-5
CSALMGSSNQPQHF
TGCAGCGCGCTTATGGGCAGCAGCAATCAGCCCCAGCATTTT
>TRBV11-2|NA|NA|TRBJ1-6
CASSLEPGSNSPLHF
TGTGCCAGCAGCTTAGAGCCAGGGTCTAATTCACCCCTCCACTTT
>TRBV19|NA|NA|TRBJ1-1
CASSMFRYTEAFF
TGTGCCAGTAGTATGTTCAGGTACACTGAAGCTTTCTTT
>TRBV3-1/TRBV3-2|NA|NA|TRBJ1-1
CASSSGQLMNTEAFF
TGTGCCAGCAGCTCTGGACAGCTAATGAACACTGAAGCTTTCTTT
>TRBV30|NA|NA|TRBJ2-7
CAWRRLGTQYEQYF
TGTGCCTGGAGACGTTTAGGGACTCAATACGAGCAGTACTTC
>TRBV28|TRBD1|NA|TRBJ1-3
CASRNWEIRDRARGNTIYF
TGTGCCAGCAGAAACTGGGAGATCCGGGACAGGGCCAGGGGAAACACCATATATTTT
>TRBV9|TRBD1|NA|TRBJ2-7
CASSPQTGGFYEQYF
TGTGCCAGCAGCCCCCAGACAGGGGGTTTCTACGAGCAGTACTTC
>TRBV11-2|NA|NA|TRBJ2-2
CASSLRSGELFF
TGTGCCAGCAGCTTACGTTCCGGGGAGCTGTTTTTT
>TRBV21-1|NA|NA|TRBJ1-5
CASSPGEGGNQPQHF
TGTGCCAGCAGCCCGGGGGAGGGGGGCAATCAGCCCCAGCATTTT
>TRBV7-8|TRBD1|NA|TRBJ1-3
CASSLERQGALGTIYF
TGTGCCAGCAGCTTAGAGCGCCAGGGGGCCTTGGGCACCATATATTTT
>TRBV6-5|NA|NA|TRBJ1-2
CASSSTFTGLDGYTF
TGTGCCAGCAGTTCCACGTTTACAGGGTTGGATGGCTACACCTTC
>TRBV11-2|NA|NA|TRBJ2-4
CASSPPGTKNIQYF
TGTGCCAGCAGCCCGCCCGGGACTAAAAACATTCAGTACTTC
>TRBV20-1|NA|NA|TRBJ1-3
CSASEWGDSGNTIYF
TGCAGTGCTAGTGAGTGGGGAGACTCTGGAAACACCATATATTTT
>TRBV21-1|NA|NA|TRBJ1-1
CASSFREFRSALQNTEAFF
TGTGCCAGCAGCTTCCGGGAGTTCAGGAGCGCACTACAGAACACTGAAGCTTTCTTT
>TRBV18|NA|NA|TRBJ2-7
CASSRTAASSYEQYF
TGTGCCAGCTCACGGACAGCGGCAAGCTCCTACGAGCAGTACTTC
>TRBV10-2|NA|NA|TRBJ2-1
CASGAHMSYNEQFF
TGCGCCAGCGGGGCGCATATGTCCTACAATGAGCAGTTCTTC
>TRBV28|NA|NA|TRBJ2-7
CASRTPAGYEQYF
TGTGCCAGCAGGACACCAGCGGGCTACGAGCAGTACTTC
>TRBV5-1|NA|NA|TRBJ1-4
CASSLAGQGEKLFF
TGCGCCAGCAGCTTGGCTGGGCAGGGTGAAAAACTGTTTTTT
>TRBV7-3|NA|NA|TRBJ1-6
CASSLTQGGNSPLHF
TGTGCCAGCAGCTTAACCCAGGGTGGTAATTCACCCCTCCACTTT
>TRBV7-6|NA|NA|TRBJ2-5
CASSLVRFTQETQYF
TGTGCCAGCAGCTTAGTCAGGTTTACCCAAGAGACCCAGTACTTC
>TRBV12-3/TRBV12-4|NA|NA|TRBJ1-2
CASSLEGGYTF
TGTGCCAGCAGTTTGGAGGGTGGCTACACCTTC
>TRBV28|TRBD2|NA|TRBJ2-3
CASSPGLAGGTDTQYF
TGTGCCAGCAGTCCGGGACTAGCGGGGGGCACAGATACGCAGTATTTT
>TRBV12-5|TRBD2|NA|TRBJ2-2
CASGRSGRGNTGELFF
TGTGCTAGTGGTCGTAGCGGGAGGGGGAACACCGGGGAGCTGTTTTTT
>TRBV7-2|NA|few|TRBJ1-5
CASSLVLGLLNQPQHF
TGTGCCAGCAGCTTAGTTCTGGGGCTTCTCAATCAGCCCCAGCATTTT
>TRBV19|NA|NA|TRBJ2-5
CASSIRGSETQYF
TGTGCCAGTAGTATTAGGGGGAGTGAGACCCAGTACTTC
>TRBV27|TRBD1|once|TRBJ1-2
CASSRSGTGGGGIF
TGTGCCAGCAGTCGATCCGGGACAGGGGGCGGGGGCATTTTC
>TRBV6-1|NA|NA|TRBJ2-7
CASSEGGYYEQYF
TGTGCCAGCAGTGAAGGCGGATACTACGAGCAGTACTTC
>TRBV28|NA|NA|TRBJ2-5
CASSSLEGFQETQYF
TGTGCCAGCAGTTCGCTGGAGGGCTTCCAAGAGACCCAGTACTTC
>TRBV5-1|TRBD2|NA|TRBJ2-1
CASSSPLVAGVPAHNEQFF
TGCGCCAGCAGTTCACCCTTGGTAGCGGGGGTCCCTGCCCACAATGAGCAGTTCTTC
>TRBV28|TRBD1|NA|TRBJ2-1
CASRGGAHNNNEQFF
TGTGCCAGTCGAGGGGGCGCACACAACAACAATGAGCAGTTCTTC
>TRBV4-1|NA|NA|TRBJ1-1
CASSRGTRNTEAFF
TGCGCCAGCAGCCGAGGGACACGGAACACTGAAGCTTTCTTT
>TRBV2|NA|NA|TRBJ2-6
CASSDHLSGHSGANVLTF
TGTGCCAGCAGTGATCATCTTTCAGGGCACTCTGGGGCCAACGTCCTGACTTTC
>TRBV28|NA|once|TRBJ2-7
CASTEVGSGSPYEQYF
TGTGCCAGCACCGAGGTGGGTAGTGGCTCCCCCTACGAGCAGTACTTC